The sequence of this T cell receptor beta chain was determined in a study of beta chain features in type 1 diabetes (dated by TCRdb to between 2018 and 2020). A note on the overall study: No differences in mean age, gender distribution, total cell number or subset yield were found between patients and healthy donors. A total of roughly 99 million sorted cells were examined across all samples, and the number of cells per subset was strongly correlated with RNA yield. In the study, TCRB repertoires of sorted circulating CD4+ T cell subsets from recently diagnosed type 1 diabetes patients were compared with those of matched healthy donors. Whereas all 30 or so donors provided naive and central memory subsets, regulatory and stem cell-like memory subsets were isolated from just 8 patients and roughly eight healthy donors. Broad study findings and their caveats: At VDJ recombination sites, patients with type 1 diabetes made fewer insertions and deleted more nucleotides, a pattern implying thymic rearrangement abnormalities. Because cDNA rather than genomic DNA was sequenced, highly expressing activated cells could have been over-represented, although no difference in activation and CD3 levels was found between groups. Naive, central memory and regulatory TCRB repertoires appeared to be more alike among patients than among healthy donors. A moderate but significant shortening of TCRB CDR3 length was observed in type 1 diabetes patients in all four CD4+ subsets. Because the HLA sub-analyses included only small numbers of individuals, any influence of HLA type on TCRB rearrangement was left unresolved. PCR might favor shorter templates, but patient and control samples were amplified and corrected together, so any skew would affect both groups equally.

The entire isolated RNA was reverse transcribed using the High Capacity cDNA Reverse Transcription Kit, and thus expressed TCRB transcripts were sequenced. Deep immunoSEQ sequencing was applied to naive, central memory and regulatory T cell samples, giving an average of roughly 3.5 million total reads per sample. Sorted cells were lysed in RLT buffer, and RNA was extracted using DNase-treated RNeasy Micro or Mini kits according to cell number. Each cell subset was processed separately to prevent cross-contamination, with patient and healthy donor samples processed together. Using the immunoSEQ multiplex PCR, TCRB sequences were amplified from cDNA into 87-bp fragments spanning the CDR3 region. Sequencing of the amplicons was performed on the Illumina HiSeq platform. The authors processed their data as follows. PCR bias was corrected computationally using synthetic template baselines, and reads within Hamming distance 2 were collapsed, with unmergeable singletons discarded. Reads were aligned against IMGT to assign V, D and J genes, CDR3 length and insertions or deletions at six rearrangement sites. Clonotype counts were normalized to sorted cell number within each subset before computing true diversity and Gini coefficients with the tcR R package. The overlap coefficient, calculated on TCRB nucleotide sequences, was used to quantify repertoire sharing. As a proxy for the pre-selection repertoire, out-of-frame TCRB sequences from naive cells were analyzed. TCRdb stores this immuneACCESS table with in-frame sequences only. Part of the clones is absent; in the studies checked, under half of the shortfall reflects unresolved V genes, and no reason is known for the rest. V and J calls and clone size come straight from that table; D and trimming were deduced from the DNA. For this sample the table gives hundreds of thousands of clones, of which under 15% were detected only once. Approximately 0.022% of the sample is in the top ten clones.

From the cysteine through the phenylalanine, the CDR3 covers 17 amino acids. The sequence is cut down to CDR3 DNA, 51 bases in frame from base 1. Germline trimming amounts to 5 bases on V and 4 bases on J, with 10 as the count of junction bases outside the gene matches. The germline V gene yields SGHTA for CDR1 and FQGNSA for CDR2. Each donor gave one peripheral blood draw, averaging roughly 100 mL, which was collected into heparinised tubes. A BD FACSAria II was used to sort naive, central memory, regulatory and stem cell-like memory CD4+ T cells with a panel that included CD45RO, CCR7, CD25, CD127, CD95 and CD27. All sorted populations exceeded 95% purity. PBMCs were separated immediately by Lymphoprep density gradient centrifugation and were stained directly, without being cultured. To minimize batch effects, samples were stained and sorted in pairs, one healthy donor with one patient per experiment.

This clone was seen a few times. Its recognized antigen is unknown. Qualities for individual bases were not recorded, and no much larger clone is one base off. Sequenced material: naive CD4+ T cells from blood. According to the study, the label for this sample's cell subset or site signals: true naive CD4+ T cells. The chain is encoded by TRBV7-2 joined to TRBJ2-6, with TRBD1 identical over 8 junction bases. The source is a man aged 18 to 30 with type 1 diabetes. The bases are TGTGCCAGCAGCATCGGGACAGGAGCTTCCGGGGCCAACGTCCTGACTTTC. Its protein reads: CASSIGTGASGANVLTF.